The entry below gives a single T cell receptor (beta chain) sequence along with its context. Its specificity is unknown. The CDR3 totals 15 residues. Between the trimmed V and J ends, which lost 1 base and 5 bases, there was a span of 15 bases. Looked up from germline, CDR1 is SGHVS and CDR2 is FQNEAQ. These data belong to a study of vaccination effects on CD4 cells after COVID-19. Study as a whole: Each participant received a vaccine that was either BNT162b2 or mRNA-1273, given as two doses.

Method: immunoSEQ multiplex PCR; TCRdb's copy keeps in-frame clones and lacks some. The sample contains over 55,000 clones, approximately 80% of which appear only once. Antigen-specific CD4+ T cells were expanded (with viral peptide pools) by the ViraFEST assay ahead of sequencing. Upon completion of around 9 days in culture, CD4+ T cells were isolated. Vaccinated recipients, who were negative for nucleocapsid antibodies, had no history of SARS-CoV-2 infection. They grew roughly 2 million PBMC in each well, adding about 10 IU/ml IL-2 and approximately 9.2 ug/ml peptides. Cultures got half-medium changes with IL-2 on days 3 and 7.

This TCR was recovered from a human donor who received a COVID-19 vaccine. V is TRBV7-8 and J is TRBJ2-7; TRBD2 might be the D (5 bases). Sequencing was performed on CD4+ T cells from PBMCs cultured with HCoV-229E spike peptides, taken before COVID-19 vaccination. CDR3 bases: TGTGCCAGCAGCTTAGAAGGAGCGGAGGTGAACGAGCAGTACGTC. Its protein is CASSLEGAEVNEQYV.